This T cell receptor beta chain was sequenced for a study of siplizumab effects on memory and regulatory T cells. Notes on this clone: What it recognizes is unknown.

Per the germline V gene, CDR1 is SEHNR and CDR2 is FQNEAQ (reference sequence). This CDR3 is 15 amino acids long. V gave up 0 bases and J gave up 3 bases, with 11 bases separating them. Notes on the study in general: Treg origin accounted for an average of roughly 69% of mappable alloreactive CD4+ clones with siplizumab and roughly 27% in controls. Siplizumab significantly decreased alloreactive sequences from unstimulated CD4+ memory cells. The apparent diversity of naive T cells exceeded that of memory cells, and naive T cells seemed to make a major contribution to the alloresponse.

Method: immunoSEQ multiplex PCR; TCRdb's copy keeps in-frame clones and lacks some. The data hold tens of thousands of clones, with around 97% observed a single time. The TCR originated in a human donor in good health. Sequenced sample: naive CD8+ T cells sorted from blood. The chain joins TRBV7-9 to TRBJ1-1; D ambiguous. The DNA of the CDR3 is TGTGCCAGCAGCTTAGCGGTAGGGCTGGACACTGAAGCTTTCTTT. Translated: CASSLAVGLDTEAFF.